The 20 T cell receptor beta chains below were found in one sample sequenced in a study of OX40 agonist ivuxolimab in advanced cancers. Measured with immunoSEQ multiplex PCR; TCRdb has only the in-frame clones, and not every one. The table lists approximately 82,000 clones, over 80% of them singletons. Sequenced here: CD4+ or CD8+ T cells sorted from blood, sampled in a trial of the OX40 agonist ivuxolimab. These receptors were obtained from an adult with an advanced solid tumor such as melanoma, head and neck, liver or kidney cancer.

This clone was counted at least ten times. CDR3 region: CASSEAGHSNQPQHF. The CDR3 DNA sequence: TGTGCCAGCAGTGAAGCGGGTCATAGCAATCAGCCCCAGCATTTT. The chain joins TRBV6-1 to TRBJ1-5; D ambiguous. Germline V gene data show CDR1 as MNHNS and CDR2 as SASEGT. CDR3 length: 15 amino acids. Trimming left V 0 bases short and J 0 bases short, with 6 bases between.

The CDR3, as DNA: TGTGCCAGCAGCTTATATCCGACAGGTCTAACTGCAACTAATGAAAAACTGTTTTTT. The encoded protein is CASSLYPTGLTATNEKLFF. This rearrangement joins TRBV7-9 to TRBJ1-4; tentative D call: TRBD1 (6 bases). V gave up 2 bases and J gave up 0 bases, with 19 bases separating them. This CDR3 has 19 residues. Germline values: CDR1 SEHNR, CDR2 FQNEAQ (reference sequence).

CDR3 nucleotide sequence: TGTGCCAGCAACCCGGGACTAGCGGGGGGTTGGGAGACCCAGTACTTC. Translation: CASNPGLAGGWETQYF. The rearrangement uses TRBV6-6 and TRBJ2-5, with TRBD2 matching over 15 bases. Trimming at V came to 7 bases and at J to 5 bases, leaving 8 bases not matched to a gene. This CDR3 comprises 16 residues. CDR1 is MNHNY, CDR2 SVGAGI, per germline (reference sequence).

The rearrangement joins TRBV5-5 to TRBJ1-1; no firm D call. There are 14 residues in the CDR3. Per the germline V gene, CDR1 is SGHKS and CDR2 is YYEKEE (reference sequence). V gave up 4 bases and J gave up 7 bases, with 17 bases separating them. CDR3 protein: CASSPPLTRFEAFF. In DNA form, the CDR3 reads TGTGCCAGCAGCCCTCCTTTGACGAGGTTTGAAGCTTTCTTT.

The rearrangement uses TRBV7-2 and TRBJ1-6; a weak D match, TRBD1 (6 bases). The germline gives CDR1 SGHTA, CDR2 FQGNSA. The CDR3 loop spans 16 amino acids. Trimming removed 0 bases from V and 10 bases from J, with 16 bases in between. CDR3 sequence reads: CASSLAPGRGDSPLHF. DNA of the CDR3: TGTGCCAGCAGCTTAGCCCCAGGCAGGGGCGACTCACCCCTCCACTTT.

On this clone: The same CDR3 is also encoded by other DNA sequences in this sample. CDR3 region: CASSLEGSSNQPQHF. The CDR3 coding sequence is TGCGCCAGCAGCCTGGAGGGCAGTAGCAATCAGCCCCAGCATTTT. This chain joins TRBV5-1 and TRBJ1-5; D gene ambiguous. Germline V gives CDR1 SGHRS, CDR2 YFSETQ. V lost 4 bases and J 0 bases, leaving 11 bases between the germline ends. The CDR3 is 15 amino acids.

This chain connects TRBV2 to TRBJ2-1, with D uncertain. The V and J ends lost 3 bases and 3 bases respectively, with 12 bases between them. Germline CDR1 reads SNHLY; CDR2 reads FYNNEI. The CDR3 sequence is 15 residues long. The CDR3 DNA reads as TGTGCCAGCAGTGAGGAAGCGAAAAACTACAATGAGCAGTTCTTC. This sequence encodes CASSEEAKNYNEQFF.

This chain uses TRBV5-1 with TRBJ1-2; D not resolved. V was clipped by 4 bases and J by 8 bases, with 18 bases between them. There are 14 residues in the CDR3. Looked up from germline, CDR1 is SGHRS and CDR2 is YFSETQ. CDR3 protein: CASSPGDKNGGYTF. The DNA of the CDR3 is TGCGCCAGCAGCCCGGGCGACAAGAATGGAGGCTACACCTTC.

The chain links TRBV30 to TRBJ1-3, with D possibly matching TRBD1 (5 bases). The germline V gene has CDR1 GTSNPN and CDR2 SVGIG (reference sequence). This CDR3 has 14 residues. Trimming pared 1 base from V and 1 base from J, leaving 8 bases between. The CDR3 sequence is CAWSGGTSGNTIYF. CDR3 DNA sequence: TGTGCCTGGAGTGGGGGGACTTCTGGAAACACCATATATTTT.

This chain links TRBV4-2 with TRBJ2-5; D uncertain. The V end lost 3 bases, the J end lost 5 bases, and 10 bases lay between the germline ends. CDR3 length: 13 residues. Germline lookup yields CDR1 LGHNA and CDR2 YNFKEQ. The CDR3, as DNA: TGTGCCAGCAGCCAGGTCTGGGGTGAGACCCAGTACTTC. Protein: CASSQVWGETQYF.

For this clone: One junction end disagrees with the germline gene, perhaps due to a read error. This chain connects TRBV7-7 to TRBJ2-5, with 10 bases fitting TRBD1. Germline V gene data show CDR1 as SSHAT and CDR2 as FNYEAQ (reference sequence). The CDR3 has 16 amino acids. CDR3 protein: CASSLGTGALGETQYF. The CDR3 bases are TGTGCTAGCAGCCTCGGGACAGGGGCCCTCGGAGAGACCCAGTACTTC.

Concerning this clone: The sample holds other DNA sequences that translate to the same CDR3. The DNA of the CDR3 is TGTGCCAGCAGCTTAGACAGGGATTCGGGCTACACCTTC. This translates into CASSLDRDSGYTF. This rearrangement joins TRBV7-2 to TRBJ1-2; tentatively, D is TRBD1 (6 bases). CDR3 length: 13 residues. Germline lookup yields CDR1 SGHTA and CDR2 FQGNSA. V was pared by 1 base and J by 8 bases, with 11 bases between.

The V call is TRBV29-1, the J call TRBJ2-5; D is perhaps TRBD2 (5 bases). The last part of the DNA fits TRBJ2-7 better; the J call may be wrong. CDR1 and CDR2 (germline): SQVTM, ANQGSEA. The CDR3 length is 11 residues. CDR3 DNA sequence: TGCAGCGCATCCGGGGATTACGAGCAGTACTTC. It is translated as CSASGDYEQYF.

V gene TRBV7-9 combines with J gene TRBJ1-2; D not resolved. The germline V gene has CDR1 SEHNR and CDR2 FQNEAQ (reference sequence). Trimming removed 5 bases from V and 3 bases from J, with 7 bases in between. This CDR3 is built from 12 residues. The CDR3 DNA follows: TGTGCCAGCAGCCCGAAAGACTATGGCTACACCTTC. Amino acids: CASSPKDYGYTF.

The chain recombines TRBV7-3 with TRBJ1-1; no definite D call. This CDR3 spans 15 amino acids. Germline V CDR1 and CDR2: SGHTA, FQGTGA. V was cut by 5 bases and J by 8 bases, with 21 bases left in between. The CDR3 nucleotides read TGTGCCAGCAGCCCATCCGGGCCCAGCCTGGGCGAAGCTTTCTTT. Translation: CASSPSGPSLGEAFF.

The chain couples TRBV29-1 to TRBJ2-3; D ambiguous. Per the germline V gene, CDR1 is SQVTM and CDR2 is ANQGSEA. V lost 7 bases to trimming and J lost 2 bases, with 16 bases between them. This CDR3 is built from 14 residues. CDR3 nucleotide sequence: TGCAGCGGGCTGACTCCTCCCCACACAGATACGCAGTATTTT. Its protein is CSGLTPPHTDTQYF.

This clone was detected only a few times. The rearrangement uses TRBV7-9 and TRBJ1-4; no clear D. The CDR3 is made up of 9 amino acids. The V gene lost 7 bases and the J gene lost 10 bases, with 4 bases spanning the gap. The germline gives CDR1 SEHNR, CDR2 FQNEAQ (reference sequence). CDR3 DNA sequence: TGTGCCAGCAAAGGAAAACTGTTTTTT. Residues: CASKGKLFF.

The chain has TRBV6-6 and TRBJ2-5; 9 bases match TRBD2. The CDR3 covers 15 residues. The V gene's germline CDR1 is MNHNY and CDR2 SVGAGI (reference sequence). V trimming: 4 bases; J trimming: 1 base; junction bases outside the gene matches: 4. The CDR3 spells CASSWSGGPQETQYF. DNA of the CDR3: TGTGCCAGCAGTTGGAGCGGGGGGCCCCAAGAGACCCAGTACTTC.

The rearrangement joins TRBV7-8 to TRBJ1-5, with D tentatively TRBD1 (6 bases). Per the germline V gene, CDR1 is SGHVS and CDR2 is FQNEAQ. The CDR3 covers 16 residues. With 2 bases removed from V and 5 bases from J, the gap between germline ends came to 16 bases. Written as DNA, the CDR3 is TGTGCCAGCAGCTTAAGGGACACACTAGGGGATCAGCCCCAGCATTTT. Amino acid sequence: CASSLRDTLGDQPQHF.

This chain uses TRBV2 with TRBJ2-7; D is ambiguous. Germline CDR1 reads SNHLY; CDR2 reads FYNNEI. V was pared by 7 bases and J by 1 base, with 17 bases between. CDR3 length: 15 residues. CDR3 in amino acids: CASTEQRRGSYEQYF. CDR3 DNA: TGTGCCAGCACCGAGCAGAGACGCGGTTCCTACGAGCAGTACTTC. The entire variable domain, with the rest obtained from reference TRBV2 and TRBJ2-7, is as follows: EPEVTQTPSHQVTQMGQEVILRCVPISNHLYFYWYRQILGQKVEFLVSFYNNEISEKSEIFDDQFSVERPDGSNFTLKIRSTKLEDSAMYFCASTEQRRGSYEQYFGPGTRLTVT.